Sequencing of this T cell receptor (beta chain) was carried out in a study of beta chain features in type 1 diabetes. General study findings and limits: A pattern of fewer insertions and more deletions at VDJ junctions was seen in type 1 diabetes patients. Shorter TCRB CDR3s, moderately but significantly so, marked every one of the four CD4+ subsets in Type 1 diabetes patients.

A few counts support this clone. Its target is not known. CDR1 is KGHSH and CDR2 is LQKENI in the germline V gene. The trim removed 3 bases at V and 3 bases at J, leaving 4 bases unmatched. CDR3 size: 16 residues. One heparinised blood draw, averaging roughly 120 mL, came from each donor. The isolated RNA, all of it, was reverse transcribed, so expressed TCRB transcripts were what got sequenced. The repertoire was sequenced with immunoSEQ multiplex PCR; TCRdb's copy has only in-frame clones and lacks some. The sample shows more than 150,000 clones, approximately 13% of them seen only once. This receptor was obtained from a woman under 30 in good health. The chain uses TRBV18 and TRBJ2-3; 12 nucleotides line up with TRBD2. Sample: central memory CD4+ T cells from blood. CDR3 sequence reads: CASSPPTSGRTDTQYF. In nucleotides, the CDR3 is TGTGCCAGCTCACCTCCGACTAGCGGGAGAACAGATACGCAGTATTTT.